Reported below is one T cell receptor beta chain. No antigen is known for it. This sample stems from a study of cytomegalovirus exposure and HLA in healthy donors. Turning to the study itself: An earlier analysis identified 120 million or so unique TCR beta sequences in 170 million or so T cells.

The PCR used 60 Vbeta and 13 Jbeta primers. Only in-frame clones appear in the TCRdb table, and some are missing; sequencing was by immunoSEQ multiplex PCR. Its table records more than 200,000 clones. The germline CDR1 and CDR2 sequences are SGHRS and YFSETQ. The CDR3 loop spans 15 amino acids. With 0 bases removed from V and 5 bases from J, the gap between germline ends came to 15 bases. General observations from the study: Specificity of a few CMV-associated chains for CMV antigens was verified in vitro. Segments of the TCR beta V type were, in most cases, productive about 87% or about 30% of the time in an earlier analysis. With high specificity and sensitivity, the classifier reportedly diagnosed cytomegalovirus status.

Sequencing input: PBMCs. This chain uses TRBV5-1 with TRBJ2-7, with D perhaps matching TRBD2 (5 bases). This sequence originates from a woman younger than 45 in good health and CMV-seropositive. The CDR3 DNA reads as TGCGCCAGCAGCTTGGGAGGGCCGGAGAGTGACGAGCAGTACTTC. Translation gives CASSLGGPESDEQYF.